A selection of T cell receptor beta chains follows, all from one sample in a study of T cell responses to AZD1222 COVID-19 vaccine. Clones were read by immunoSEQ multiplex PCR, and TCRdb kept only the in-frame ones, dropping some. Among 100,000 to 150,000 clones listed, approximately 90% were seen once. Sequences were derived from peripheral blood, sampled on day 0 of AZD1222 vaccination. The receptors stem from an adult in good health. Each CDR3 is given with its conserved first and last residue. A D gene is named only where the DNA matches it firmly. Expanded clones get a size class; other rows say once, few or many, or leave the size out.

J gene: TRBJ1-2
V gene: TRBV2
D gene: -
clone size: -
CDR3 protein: CASSDGRNYGYTF
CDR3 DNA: TGTGCCAGCAGTGATGGCAGGAACTATGGCTACACCTTC

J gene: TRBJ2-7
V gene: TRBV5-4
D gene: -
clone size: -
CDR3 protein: CASSLGQGTFSGYEQYF
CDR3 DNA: TGTGCCAGCAGCTTGGGGCAGGGTACCTTTTCCGGCTACGAGCAGTACTTC

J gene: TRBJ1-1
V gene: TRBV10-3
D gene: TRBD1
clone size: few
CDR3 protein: CAISATGVNTEAFF
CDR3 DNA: TGTGCCATCAGTGCTACAGGGGTGAACACTGAAGCTTTCTTT

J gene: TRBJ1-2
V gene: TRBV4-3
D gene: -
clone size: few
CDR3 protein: CASSQGPGYGYTF
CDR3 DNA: TGCGCCAGCAGCCAAGGACCGGGCTATGGCTACACCTTC

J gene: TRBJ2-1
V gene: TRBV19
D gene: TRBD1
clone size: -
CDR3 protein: CASSSRTGGVNEQFF
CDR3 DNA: TGTGCCAGTAGTTCCAGGACAGGGGGGGTAAATGAGCAGTTCTTC

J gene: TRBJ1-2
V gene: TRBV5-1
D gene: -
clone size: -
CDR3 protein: CASSSGVGYGYTF
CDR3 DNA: TGCGCCAGCAGCTCGGGGGTTGGCTATGGCTACACCTTC

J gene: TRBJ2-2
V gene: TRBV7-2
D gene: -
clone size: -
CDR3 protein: CASSFQQNTGELFF
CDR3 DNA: TGTGCCAGCAGCTTCCAACAGAACACCGGGGAGCTGTTTTTT

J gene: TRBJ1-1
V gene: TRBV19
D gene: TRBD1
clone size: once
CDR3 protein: CASSPRTGNTEAFF
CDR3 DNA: TGTGCCAGTAGTCCCCGGACAGGGAACACTGAAGCTTTCTTT

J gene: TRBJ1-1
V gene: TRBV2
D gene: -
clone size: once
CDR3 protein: CASSEGPTAFF
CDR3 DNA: TGTGCCAGCAGTGAAGGACCCACGGCTTTCTTT

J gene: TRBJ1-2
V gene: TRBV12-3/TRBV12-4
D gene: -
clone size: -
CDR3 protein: CASSLAGFGGYTF
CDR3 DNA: TGTGCCAGCAGTTTAGCAGGATTCGGGGGCTACACCTTC

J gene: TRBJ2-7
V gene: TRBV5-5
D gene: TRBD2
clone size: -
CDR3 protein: CASSVYWEGIYEQYF
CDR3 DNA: TGTGCCAGCAGCGTGTACTGGGAGGGAATCTACGAGCAGTACTTC

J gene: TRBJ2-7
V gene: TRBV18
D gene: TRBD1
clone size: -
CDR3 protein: CASSPGTGYYEQYF
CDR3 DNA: TGTGCCAGCTCCCCCGGGACAGGGTACTACGAGCAGTACTTC